Shown below are 10 T cell receptor beta chains from a single sample sequenced in a study of cytomegalovirus exposure and HLA in healthy donors. The PCR was carried out with 60 Vbeta primers and 13 Jbeta primers. TCRdb's table, derived via immunoSEQ multiplex PCR, lists solely in-frame clones and lacks some. Here the sample spans about 110,000 clones, around 85% being singletons. The sample taken for sequencing was PBMCs. The source of these receptors is a man aged 40-50 years in good health and CMV-seronegative.

This rearrangement joins TRBV5-4 to TRBJ2-1, with TRBD2 matching 9 bases. Germline V gene sequence: CDR1 SGHNT, CDR2 YYREEE (reference sequence). CDR3 size: 17 residues. The trim removed 3 bases at V and 9 bases at J, leaving 16 bases unmatched. The CDR3 protein is CASSSPWGSGGGSEQFF. In DNA form, the CDR3 reads TGTGCCAGCAGCTCCCCCTGGGGTAGCGGGGGTGGGAGTGAGCAGTTCTTC.

This clone was found a few times. This sequence joins TRBV5-6 and TRBJ1-1; D unclear. Deletions cut 2 bases from V and 4 bases from J, with 6 bases between. The CDR3 contains 12 residues. Germline V gene data show CDR1 as SGHDT and CDR2 as YYEEEE. This CDR3 reads CASSFLRTEAFF. The CDR3 bases are TGTGCCAGCAGCTTCCTACGCACTGAAGCTTTCTTT.

The CDR3 DNA is TGTGCCAGCAGTTATAGTACTTACGAGCAGTACTTC. Translation: CASSYSTYEQYF. The V call is TRBV5-4, the J call TRBJ2-7; D uncertain. Germline CDR1 SGHNT, CDR2 YYREEE (reference sequence). Trimming pared 5 bases from V and 4 bases from J, leaving 10 bases between. This CDR3 has 12 amino acids.

V is TRBV9 and J is TRBJ1-5, with 10 bases matching TRBD1. The V gene end was trimmed by 4 bases and the J gene end by 6 bases; junction bases not matched to a gene: 4. The germline V gene has CDR1 SGDLS and CDR2 YYNGEE. There are 14 residues in the CDR3. The CDR3: CASSPTGGGQPQHF. The CDR3 DNA is TGTGCCAGCAGCCCGACAGGGGGCGGTCAGCCCCAGCATTTT.

The chain joins TRBV6-5 to TRBJ2-1, with 8 bases aligning to TRBD1. The CDR3 spans 15 residues. Unmatched junction bases numbered 8, after V lost 10 bases and J lost 0 bases. Germline V CDR1 and CDR2: MNHEY, SVGAGI. The CDR3 nucleotides are TGTGCCACGAGGACAGGGCTGAGCTCCTACAATGAGCAGTTCTTC. This translates into CATRTGLSSYNEQFF.

CDR3 coding DNA: TGTGCCAGCAGCTTACCCCTGGGGGGTAGGGGCACCGGGGAGCTGTTTTTT. Encoded protein: CASSLPLGGRGTGELFF. The rearrangement links TRBV7-9 to TRBJ2-2, with a possible D match to TRBD2 (6 bases). The length of the CDR3 is 17 residues. V shed 2 bases and J shed 4 bases, with 17 bases lying between them. Germline V CDR1 and CDR2: SEHNR, FQNEAQ (reference sequence).

V is TRBV2 and J is TRBJ1-1; 7 bases agree with TRBD1. After removal of 3 bases from V and 1 base from J, the junction contained 8 bases not matched to a gene. This CDR3 is 16 amino acids long. Germline lookup yields CDR1 SNHLY and CDR2 FYNNEI. The CDR3 loop reads CASSDPGQITNTEAFF. The DNA of the CDR3 is TGTGCCAGCAGTGACCCGGGACAGATCACGAACACTGAAGCTTTCTTT.

This chain joins TRBV6-5 and TRBJ1-2, with TRBD1 matching 7 bases. The CDR3 covers 14 residues. Germline V CDR1 and CDR2: MNHEY, SVGAGI. J gave up 0 bases and V 6 bases, and 4 bases lay outside the gene matches. In DNA form, the CDR3 reads TGTGCCAGCAGACGACAGGGATCTAACTATGGCTACACCTTC. Translation gives CASRRQGSNYGYTF.

V gene TRBV5-1 combines with J gene TRBJ2-5; TRBD2 aligns across 15 bases. V was clipped by 3 bases and J by 4 bases; unmatched bases: 7. CDR1 is SGHRS, CDR2 YFSETQ, per germline. The CDR3 length is 17 residues. In nucleotides, the CDR3 is TGCGCCAGCAGCTCGGGACTAGCGGGGGGAGGTGGAGAGACCCAGTACTTC. Amino acid sequence: CASSSGLAGGGGETQYF.

The chain links TRBV10-3 to TRBJ2-5; 7 bases are a match to TRBD1. Trimming cost V 8 bases and J 0 bases; bases outside gene matches: 3. Germline CDR1 reads ENHRY; CDR2 reads SYGVKD. The CDR3 has 13 amino acids. This chain's CDR3 is CAIGGQYQETQYF. The CDR3 nucleotides are TGTGCCATCGGGGGACAGTACCAAGAGACCCAGTACTTC.